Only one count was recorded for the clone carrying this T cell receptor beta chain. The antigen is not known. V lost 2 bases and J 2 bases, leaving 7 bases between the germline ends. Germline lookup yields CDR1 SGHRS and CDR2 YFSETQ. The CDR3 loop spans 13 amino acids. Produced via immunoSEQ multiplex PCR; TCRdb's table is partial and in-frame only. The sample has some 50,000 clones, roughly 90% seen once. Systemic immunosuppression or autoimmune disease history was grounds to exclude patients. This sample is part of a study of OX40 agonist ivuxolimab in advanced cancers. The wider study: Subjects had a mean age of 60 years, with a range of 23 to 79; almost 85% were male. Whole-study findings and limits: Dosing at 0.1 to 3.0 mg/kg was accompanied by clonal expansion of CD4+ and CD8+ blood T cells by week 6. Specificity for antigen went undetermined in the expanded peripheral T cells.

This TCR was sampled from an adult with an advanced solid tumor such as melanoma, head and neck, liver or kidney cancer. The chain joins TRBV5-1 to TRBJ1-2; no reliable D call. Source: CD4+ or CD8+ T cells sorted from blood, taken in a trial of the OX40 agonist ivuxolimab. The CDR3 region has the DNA TGCGCCAGCAGCTTCCAGGAGAACTATGGCTACACCTTC. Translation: CASSFQENYGYTF.